A selection of T cell receptor beta chains follows, all from one sample in a study of radiation and T cells in renal cell carcinoma. Assay: immunoSEQ multiplex PCR; the TCRdb copy retains only in-frame clones and omits some. The data contain 90,000 to 95,000 clones, 82% of them singletons. The sample here was blood, taken from a patient whose treatment included radiotherapy and nephrectomy. All receptors derive from a man aged 55 to 70 with renal cell carcinoma. CDR3s include the opening cysteine and the closing phenylalanine or tryptophan. The order of the fields is V gene, J gene, clone size, D gene, CDR3 DNA, CDR3 protein. The D gene is left open where the match is weak. A clone size is listed for some rows: how often the clone was seen (once, few, many), or a class if it is expanded.

TRBV2	TRBJ2-3	NA	NA	TGTGCCACCACAAGGCCCAGAGGAGACACAGATACGCAGTATTTT	CATTRPRGDTDTQYF
TRBV11-2	TRBJ2-7	NA	NA	TGTGCCAGCAGCTTAGTGGGCAGCTCCTACGAGCAGTACTTC	CASSLVGSSYEQYF
TRBV19	TRBJ2-1	NA	TRBD2	TGTGCCAGTAGCTGGGATACTAGCGGGTACAATGAGCAGTTCTTC	CASSWDTSGYNEQFF
TRBV5-1	TRBJ2-4	NA	TRBD1	TGCGCCAGCAGCTACAGGGGGCGTTCGGTCAAAAACATTCAGTACTTC	CASSYRGRSVKNIQYF
TRBV11-3	TRBJ2-1	NA	TRBD2	TGTGCCAGCAGCCGGGGACTAGCGGGAGCGGATGAGCAGTTCTTC	CASSRGLAGADEQFF
TRBV6-5	TRBJ2-7	NA	NA	TGTGCCAGCAGTCCACGGAGCCGGAACTCCTACGAGCAGTACTTC	CASSPRSRNSYEQYF
TRBV27	TRBJ2-1	NA	NA	TGTGCCAGCAGTTTTGGCGGAAGCTCCTACAATGAGCAGTTCTTC	CASSFGGSSYNEQFF
TRBV5-6	TRBJ2-3	NA	NA	TGTGCCAGCAGCTGGGGGACCATGGGGGATACGCAGTATTTT	CASSWGTMGDTQYF
TRBV15	TRBJ1-4	NA	NA	TGTGCCACCAGCAGGACGACAGGTTTCGCAACTAATGAAAAACTGTTTTTT	CATSRTTGFATNEKLFF
TRBV7-2	TRBJ1-1	few	NA	TGTGCCAGCAGCGCTTTTTATGGAGCTTTCTTT	CASSAFYGAFF
TRBV4-1	TRBJ2-3	few	NA	TGCGCCAGCAGCCAAGGGGGGGCTAGCACAGATACGCAGTATTTT	CASSQGGASTDTQYF